This T cell receptor beta chain was found in a study of T-cell memory formation after mild COVID-19. TCRdb reprocessed the 5' RACE reads with MiXCR, giving one entry per CDR3 protein. In the table there are about 210,000 distinct CDR3 sequences, around 27% of which are singletons. Germline V gene data show CDR1 as MNHEY and CDR2 as SVGAGI. The CDR3 covers 14 residues. Losses at the gene ends were 6 bases for V and 4 bases for J; bases not matched to a gene: 6. V is TRBV6-5 and J is TRBJ1-2; 9 nucleotides align to TRBD1. This TCR derives from an adult woman who had mild COVID-19 (a few samples of this study predate the infection). Cell type and time point are not known. Sequenced input: PBMCs or a T cell subset sorted from them (not recorded which). CDR3 loop: CASSVRTGVYGYTF. The DNA for the CDR3 is TGTGCCAGCAGCGTCCGGACAGGGGTCTATGGCTACACCTTC.